The T cell receptor (beta chain) under discussion was sequenced for a study of T cell responses to AZD1222 COVID-19 vaccine. V lost 4 bases, J lost 7 bases, and 13 bases lay in between. Germline CDR1 LGHDT, CDR2 YNNKEL (reference sequence). The CDR3 totals 13 residues. Data came from immunoSEQ multiplex PCR; TCRdb stores just in-frame clones and leaves some out. The data hold 75,000 to 100,000 clones, with approximately 87% observed a single time. Whole-study results and caveats: A mostly white British donor set with more females was recruited, and clonal diversity was possibly underestimated.

Only a few counts were recorded for this clone. Its antigen is unknown. The origin of this receptor is an adult in good health. The chain has TRBV3-1 (or the pseudogene TRBV3-2) and TRBJ2-5; perhaps D is TRBD1 or TRBD2 (5 bases each). The sample in question was peripheral blood, obtained on day 0 of AZD1222 vaccination. The CDR3 bases are TGTGCCAGCAGCCCCGGGACCTGGGGGACCCAGTACTTC. Translating gives CASSPGTWGTQYF.